Listed below are T cell receptor beta chains from one sample, sequenced in a study of CD8+ T cells in alopecia areata. The repertoire was sequenced with immunoSEQ multiplex PCR; TCRdb's copy has only in-frame clones and lacks some. This repertoire shows about 270,000 clones, 45% to 70% found once; its top ten account for around 0.84%. The sample consisted of CD4+ T cells sorted from blood, taken between weeks 51 and 52, from a patient treated with tofacitinib. These TCRs come from a human donor with alopecia areata. The CDR3 runs from the conserved cysteine through the conserved F or W. Each record gives: J gene, clone size, V gene, D gene, CDR3 protein, CDR3 DNA. The D gene is left open where the match is weak. Not every row has a clone size; where given, it reads once, few, many or a size class.

>TRBJ2-1|NA|TRBV6-5|NA
CASSPTDWEQFF
TGTGCCAGCAGTCCTACCGACTGGGAGCAGTTCTTC
>TRBJ1-1|NA|TRBV30|TRBD1
CALRQGEAFF
TGTGCCCTTAGACAGGGCGAAGCTTTCTTT
>TRBJ2-7|NA|TRBV7-2|NA
CASSLVRDEQYF
TGTGCCAGCAGCTTAGTCCGAGACGAGCAGTACTTC
>TRBJ2-7|NA|TRBV4-1|NA
CASSQTGTRYEQYF
TGCGCCAGCAGCCAGACCGGGACACGTTACGAGCAGTACTTC
>TRBJ2-3|NA|TRBV7-6|NA
CASSLGPSTDTQYF
TGTGCCAGCAGCTTAGGGCCGTCCACAGATACGCAGTATTTT
>TRBJ1-1|NA|TRBV19|NA
CASKAVMNTEAFF
TGTGCCAGTAAGGCCGTGATGAACACTGAAGCTTTCTTT
>TRBJ2-1|NA|TRBV29-1|TRBD1
CSVLGQGSSYNEQFF
TGCAGCGTTCTAGGACAGGGGAGCTCCTACAATGAGCAGTTCTTC
>TRBJ1-1|NA|TRBV10-3|NA
CAISEFRIF
TGTGCCATCAGTGAATTTAGGATCTTT
>TRBJ2-1|NA|TRBV6-5|TRBD1
CASRSRTGYNEQFF
TGTGCCAGCAGATCCCGGACAGGGTACAATGAGCAGTTCTTC
>TRBJ2-7|few|TRBV11-3|TRBD1
CASSDRGYEQYF
TGTGCCAGCAGCGACAGGGGCTACGAGCAGTACTTC
>TRBJ2-1|few|TRBV14|NA
CASSQELGGEQFF
TGTGCCAGCAGCCAAGAATTAGGCGGTGAGCAGTTCTTC
>TRBJ2-5|NA|TRBV20-1|NA
CSATEQETQYF
TGCAGTGCTACAGAACAAGAGACCCAGTACTTC
>TRBJ1-1|NA|TRBV6-1|NA
CASGRQDMNTEAFF
TGTGCCAGCGGCAGACAGGACATGAACACTGAAGCTTTCTTT
>TRBJ2-3|few|TRBV2|NA
CASSEKGTTDTQYF
TGTGCCAGCAGTGAAAAGGGGACCACAGATACGCAGTATTTT
>TRBJ2-3|NA|TRBV7-2|NA
CASSLLGVMGLTDTQYF
TGTGCCAGCAGCCTCTTGGGGGTAATGGGGCTCACAGATACGCAGTATTTT
>TRBJ1-2|NA|TRBV25-1|NA
CASRNRGNGYTF
TGTGCCAGCAGGAATCGGGGGAATGGCTACACCTTC
>TRBJ2-7|NA|TRBV28|NA
CASSLTPYEQYF
TGTGCCAGCAGTCTAACCCCCTACGAGCAGTACTTC
>TRBJ2-5|once|TRBV5-1|NA
CASSLSLETQYF
TGCGCCAGCAGCTTGAGTTTGGAGACCCAGTACTTC
>TRBJ1-3|NA|TRBV29-1|TRBD1
CSGIQGTGNTIYF
TGCAGCGGGATACAGGGGACGGGAAACACCATATATTTT
>TRBJ2-5|NA|TRBV29-1|NA
CSVGGEETQYF
TGCAGCGTTGGAGGGGAAGAGACCCAGTACTTC
>TRBJ1-6|NA|TRBV4-1|TRBD1
CASSQGTGPRFEPLHF
TGCGCCAGCAGCCAAGGGACAGGCCCCCGGTTTGAGCCCCTCCACTTT
>TRBJ1-2|NA|TRBV29-1|NA
CSIHGTYGYTF
TGCAGCATACACGGGACTTATGGCTACACCTTC
>TRBJ2-7|few|TRBV5-1|TRBD1
CASSIGTGGSYEQYF
TGCGCCAGCAGCATAGGGACAGGCGGATCCTACGAGCAGTACTTC
>TRBJ2-5|NA|TRBV9|NA
CASSVGRWGETQYF
TGTGCCAGCAGCGTAGGGCGGTGGGGCGAGACCCAGTACTTC
>TRBJ2-3|NA|TRBV5-1|NA
CASSLERHTDTQYF
TGCGCCAGCAGCTTGGAACGTCACACAGATACGCAGTATTTT
>TRBJ1-6|NA|TRBV4-2|TRBD1
CASSSGTGSNSPLHF
TGTGCCAGCAGTTCCGGGACAGGGAGTAATTCACCCCTCCACTTT
>TRBJ2-5|few|TRBV25-1|NA
CASSGQVYQETQYF
TGTGCCAGCAGTGGACAGGTGTACCAAGAGACCCAGTACTTC
>TRBJ2-7|NA|TRBV2|TRBD1
CASSRQGFDYEQYF
TGTGCCAGCAGTAGACAGGGGTTCGACTACGAGCAGTACTTC
>TRBJ1-4|NA|TRBV25-1|TRBD1
CASGPDRAYEKLFF
TGTGCCAGCGGACCGGACAGGGCTTATGAAAAACTGTTTTTT
>TRBJ2-1|few|TRBV18|NA
CASSPTRQYNEQFF
TGTGCCAGCTCACCAACCCGACAGTACAATGAGCAGTTCTTC
>TRBJ1-6|NA|TRBV5-6|NA
CASSLAGRNSPLHF
TGTGCCAGCAGCTTAGCGGGGAGGAATTCACCCCTCCACTTT
>TRBJ2-1|NA|TRBV29-1|TRBD2
CSGGGLAPSYNEQFF
TGCAGCGGAGGTGGACTAGCGCCATCCTACAATGAGCAGTTCTTC
>TRBJ2-7|NA|TRBV5-1|NA
CASSQGPNPHEQYF
TGCGCCAGCAGCCAGGGACCGAATCCCCACGAGCAGTACTTC
>TRBJ2-3|NA|TRBV5-1|TRBD1
CASSLAGTGWPDTQYF
TGCGCCAGCAGCTTGGCCGGGACAGGGTGGCCAGATACGCAGTATTTT
>TRBJ1-1|NA|TRBV29-1|NA
CSVLRRAKEGTEAFF
TGCAGCGTGTTAAGACGGGCTAAGGAAGGAACTGAAGCTTTCTTT
>TRBJ1-1|NA|TRBV5-1|NA
CASTFNYQDSEAFF
TGCGCCAGCACCTTTAATTACCAGGACAGTGAAGCTTTCTTT
>TRBJ1-2|NA|TRBV5-6|NA
CASSLVTGLGGYTF
TGTGCCAGCAGCTTGGTGACGGGGCTAGGTGGCTACACCTTC
>TRBJ2-1|once|TRBV7-8|TRBD1
CASSVGTALVSNEQFF
TGTGCCAGCAGCGTGGGGACAGCACTAGTGTCCAATGAGCAGTTCTTC
>TRBJ1-2|NA|TRBV30|NA
CAWSVLGEGYTF
TGTGCCTGGAGTGTACTTGGGGAAGGCTACACCTTC
>TRBJ2-5|NA|TRBV29-1|TRBD2
CSVVFWLAEQETQYF
TGCAGCGTTGTCTTTTGGCTAGCGGAACAAGAGACCCAGTACTTC
>TRBJ1-2|NA|TRBV9|NA
CASSVSQNYGYTF
TGTGCCAGCAGCGTCTCCCAAAACTATGGCTACACCTTC
>TRBJ1-5|NA|TRBV15|TRBD1
CATSRLGQINQPQHF
TGTGCCACCAGCAGATTGGGACAGATTAATCAGCCCCAGCATTTT
>TRBJ2-7|NA|TRBV25-1|NA
CASSVRSEQYF
TGTGCCAGCAGTGTTCGCTCCGAGCAGTACTTC
>TRBJ1-5|few|TRBV7-8|TRBD1
CASSLPTGNNQPQHF
TGTGCCAGCAGCTTGCCGACAGGGAATAATCAGCCCCAGCATTTT
>TRBJ2-2|few|TRBV30|NA
CAWSVTPSGELFF
TGTGCCTGGAGTGTAACCCCGTCCGGGGAGCTGTTTTTT
>TRBJ2-1|NA|TRBV6-1|TRBD1
CASRGQGINEQFF
TGTGCCAGCAGGGGACAGGGGATCAATGAGCAGTTCTTC
>TRBJ1-5|NA|TRBV6-5|NA
CASSLDGNSNQPQHF
TGTGCCAGCAGTCTCGACGGAAATAGCAATCAGCCCCAGCATTTT
>TRBJ1-5|NA|TRBV28|TRBD1
CASSPGGQGSNQPQHF
TGTGCCAGCAGTCCTGGAGGACAGGGCAGCAATCAGCCCCAGCATTTT
>TRBJ1-5|few|TRBV7-9|NA
CASAFSINQPQHF
TGTGCCAGCGCATTTAGCATCAATCAGCCCCAGCATTTT
>TRBJ2-2|NA|TRBV15|TRBD1
CATSRVGTGLTGELFF
TGTGCCACCAGCAGAGTGGGGACAGGCCTCACCGGGGAGCTGTTTTTT